A single sample is the source of the 15 T cell receptor beta chains below, sequenced in a study of regulatory T cells in long-lasting Graves disease. Libraries of TCR beta came from iRepertoire HTBI primers plus Arm-PCR of CDR3 regions. One entry per CDR3 protein, called by TCRdb with MiXCR from the multiplex PCR reads. Of roughly 450,000 distinct CDR3 sequences in the sample, under 25% are singletons; the top ten hold around 14%. Time point in this sample: persistent/refractory GD, antithyroid drugs over 5 years with positive TRAb. Following extraction of RNA from PBMCs, that RNA was used to make the TCR library. Sequencing was performed on peripheral blood mononuclear cells (PBMCs), taken when the disease was refractory, from a patient treated with antithyroid drugs. All receptors derive from a female donor with Graves disease.

This chain uses TRBV6-2 or TRBV6-3 with TRBJ2-7; 7 nucleotides line up with TRBD1. The CDR3 loop spans 15 amino acids. After removal of 0 bases from V and 1 base from J, the junction contained 3 bases not matched to a gene. Germline assignment: CDR1 MNHEY and CDR2 SVGEGT. In DNA, the CDR3 is TGTGCCAGCAGTTACTCGAACAGGGGTTCCTACGAGCAGTACTTC. It is translated as CASSYSNRGSYEQYF.

In its sample, this clonotype was seen many times. The chain links TRBV29-1 to TRBJ2-5, with D unresolved. The CDR3 runs to 12 residues. Looked up from germline, CDR1 is SQVTM and CDR2 is ANQGSEA. Deletions cut 0 bases from V and 7 bases from J, with 9 bases between. For the CDR3, the DNA is TGCAGCGTTGAAGAAACAGAAGTGACCCAGTACTTC. Protein product: CSVEETEVTQYF.

A few counts support this clonotype. This rearrangement joins TRBV3-1 to TRBJ2-7; D is unresolved. This CDR3 spans 17 amino acids. With 4 bases removed from V and 2 bases from J, the gap between germline ends came to 21 bases. CDR1 is LGHDT, CDR2 YNNKEL, per germline (reference sequence). The CDR3 coding sequence is TGTGCCAGCAGCCCGGATCCTGTTACACTCCGGACCTACGAGCAGTACTTC. This translates into CASSPDPVTLRTYEQYF.

The genes are TRBV11-3 and TRBJ2-5, with 13 nucleotides matching TRBD2. This CDR3 has 16 amino acids. Germline trimming cut 5 bases from V and 2 bases from J; bases unmatched to any gene: 5. In germline, CDR1 is SGHNT, CDR2 YENEEA. The CDR3 DNA reads TGTGCCAGCAGCCTGGGGACTAGCGGGGCTCAAGAGACCCAGTACTTC. Protein sequence: CASSLGTSGAQETQYF.

The chain combines TRBV6-1 with TRBJ2-7, with TRBD1 as a possible D gene (6 bases). The CDR3 length is 13 residues. V dropped 4 bases and J dropped 3 bases, with 10 bases sitting between them. Germline V gene lookup returns CDR1 MNHNS and CDR2 SASEGT. CDR3 bases: TGTGCCAGCAGTGGCGGACAGTACTACGAGCAGTACTTC. Amino acid sequence: CASSGGQYYEQYF.

Comments on this clonotype: A much larger clone lies one base from this, so it may be a read error. The chain recombines TRBV7-2 with TRBJ2-5; 12 nucleotides match TRBD2. This CDR3 comprises 15 residues. Germline V gene sequence: CDR1 SGHTA, CDR2 FQGNSA. The CDR3 DNA reads as TGTGCCAGCAGCTCATCTAGCGGGGGGGGGGAGACCCAGCACTTC. Its protein is CASSSSSGGGETQHF.

The chain has TRBV28 and TRBJ1-2, with D possibly being TRBD1 (6 bases). The germline V gene encodes CDR1 MDHEN and CDR2 SYDVKM. V lost 6 bases and J 4 bases, leaving 21 bases between the germline ends. There are 16 residues in the CDR3. The CDR3 reads CASSLTPGTRFYGYTF. As DNA, the CDR3 is TGTGCCAGCAGCCTAACACCCGGGACACGATTCTATGGCTACACCTTC.

Points on this clonotype: A much larger clonotype is one base distant, so this may be a read error. V gene TRBV12-3 or TRBV12-4 combines with J gene TRBJ1-1; no clear D gene. The CDR3 has 13 amino acids. The CDR3 is CASSLQVRAEGFF. CDR3 nucleotides: TGTGCCAGCAGTTTACAGGTTAGGGCTGAAGGTTTCTTT.

A few counts support this clonotype. The chain has TRBV6-1 and TRBJ1-5; D remains unclear. Looked up from germline, CDR1 is MNHNS and CDR2 is SASEGT. The CDR3 extends over 15 amino acids. V was clipped by 7 bases and J by 1 base, with 14 bases between them. The CDR3 protein is CASNKEQISNQPQHF. Here the CDR3 DNA reads TGTGCCAGCAACAAGGAGCAAATAAGCAATCAGCCCCAGCATTTT.

The chain employs TRBV4-3 and TRBJ2-2; TRBD1 matches at 8 bases. V dropped 0 bases and J dropped 6; count of bases not matched to a gene: 12. Germline V lookup: CDR1 LGHNA, CDR2 YSLEER. The CDR3 has 18 residues. CDR3 protein: CASSQDSPGTGSAGELFF. The CDR3 coding sequence is TGCGCCAGCAGCCAAGACTCACCCGGGACAGGTTCTGCCGGGGAGCTGTTTTTT.

The chain combines TRBV6-4 with TRBJ2-4, with TRBD2 matching over 9 bases. Germline V CDR1 and CDR2: MRHNA, SNTAGT. The CDR3 sequence is 20 residues long. Trimming cost V 6 bases and J 0 bases; bases outside gene matches: 18. The CDR3, as DNA: TGTGCCAGCAGCCGCCCCGCGACTAGCGGAGCCAATCTAGCCAAAAACATTCAGTACTTC. Translation: CASSRPATSGANLAKNIQYF.

This clonotype was recorded at least ten times. The genes are TRBV7-2 and TRBJ1-2; D is uncertain. CDR3 length equals 12 residues. The germline V and J ends were trimmed by 5 bases and 5 bases, with 9 bases remaining between them. The germline V gene has CDR1 SGHTA and CDR2 FQGNSA. The CDR3 bases are TGTGCCAGCAGCCGCCAGGAGTATGGCTACACCTTC. Amino acids: CASSRQEYGYTF.

As regards this clonotype: An end of the junction does not agree with germline; a read error may underlie this. The chain carries TRBV28 and TRBJ2-5; 10 positions match TRBD2. The germline CDR1 and CDR2 sequences are MDHEN and SYDVKM. The CDR3 length is 13 residues. The CDR3 DNA sequence: TGTGCCAGCGGTTTACTAGCGGGGGAGACCCAGTACTTC. It encodes CASGLLAGETQYF.

This clonotype has at least ten counts. This sequence joins TRBV28 and TRBJ2-7; TRBD1 is a possible D gene (6 bases). The CDR3 sequence is 14 residues long. From germline, CDR1 is MDHEN and CDR2 SYDVKM. Trimming took off 6 bases at V and 0 bases at J, with 12 bases between the two ends. CDR3 protein: CASRFQQGSYEQYF. The DNA of the CDR3 is TGTGCCAGCAGATTTCAACAGGGCTCCTACGAGCAGTACTTC.

This clonotype has just a few counts. J is TRBJ1-3 and V is TRBV28, with D possibly matching TRBD1 (6 bases). The germline gives CDR1 MDHEN, CDR2 SYDVKM. The CDR3 sequence is 18 residues long. The V gene lost 3 bases and the J gene lost 4 bases, with 22 bases spanning the gap. The CDR3 is CASSLGLGTRMEGNTIYF. The CDR3 DNA is TGTGCCAGCAGTTTGGGGTTGGGGACACGCATGGAAGGAAACACCATATATTTT.